These 32 T cell receptor beta chains originate from one sample sequenced in a study of T cells in Graves' hyperthyroidism and ophthalmopathy. TCR beta CDR3 regions were amplified from RNA. HTBI primers were the set used in a first-round RT-PCR of the TCR CDR3. TCRdb reprocessed the multiplex PCR reads via MiXCR and lists one record per CDR3 protein. The table records about 98,000 distinct CDR3 sequences, roughly 40% of them present only once. The sample comprised peripheral blood or thyroid tissue (not recorded which). All receptors come from a woman in her twenties or thirties with Graves' hyperthyroidism.

This clonotype was seen ten or more times. V and J are TRBV5-1 and TRBJ2-5; TRBD1 matches at 9 bases. The V segment lost 4 bases and the J segment 2 bases; nucleotides outside the gene matches: 6. The length of the CDR3 is 15 residues. Germline loops: CDR1 SGHRS, CDR2 YFSETQ. The CDR3 reads CASSRTGVLQETQYF. CDR3 DNA sequence: TGCGCCAGCAGCCGGACAGGGGTGCTACAAGAGACCCAGTACTTC.

The chain links TRBV14 to TRBJ2-3, with TRBD2 matching 10 bases. Germline V gives CDR1 SGHDN, CDR2 FVKESK. With 4 bases clipped from V and 5 bases from J, the junction kept 12 bases outside the gene matches. This CDR3 spans 17 amino acids. CDR3 residues: CASSPSGLAGEIDTQYF. DNA for the CDR3: TGTGCCAGCAGCCCCTCGGGGCTAGCGGGAGAGATAGATACGCAGTATTTT. Supplemented by reference TRBV14 and TRBJ2-3, the full variable domain reads EAGVTQFPSHSVIEKGQTVTLRCDPISGHDNLYWYRRVMGKEIKFLLHFVKESKQDESGMPNNRFLAERTGGTYSTLKVQPAELEDSGVYFCASSPSGLAGEIDTQYFGPGTRLTVL.

This clonotype has at least ten counts. This chain links TRBV9 with TRBJ1-5, with 9 bases that match TRBD1. CDR1 and CDR2 from the germline V gene are SGDLS and YYNGEE. The CDR3 length is 15 residues. After removal of 4 bases from V and 6 bases from J, the junction contained 8 bases not matched to a gene. CDR3: CASSSTGGRSQPQHF. The CDR3 DNA sequence: TGTGCCAGCAGCTCTACAGGGGGCAGGAGTCAGCCCCAGCATTTT.

This clonotype showed up many times. The chain uses TRBV27 and TRBJ2-7, with 10 bases lining up with TRBD1. The junction had 12 bases not matched to a gene; V was cut back by 10 bases and J by 3 bases. CDR1 and CDR2 from the germline V gene are MNHEY and SMNVEV (reference sequence). The CDR3 loop spans 15 amino acids. The CDR3 spells CATSTGQGSYYEQYF. The CDR3 nucleotides are TGTGCCACCAGCACGGGACAGGGGAGCTACTACGAGCAGTACTTC.

The chain employs TRBV9 and TRBJ1-4; maybe TRBD1 (6 bases). The V gene's germline CDR1 is SGDLS and CDR2 YYNGEE. The CDR3 runs to 15 residues. Trimming left V 3 bases short and J 5 bases short, with 14 bases between. CDR3 coding DNA: TGTGCCAGCAGCGCCCAGGGGCGGGGGAATGAAAAACTGTTTTTT. Its protein is CASSAQGRGNEKLFF.

The chain carries TRBV9 and TRBJ1-4; D call uncertain. Germline V gene data show CDR1 as SGDLS and CDR2 as YYNGEE. This CDR3 comprises 14 residues. The V gene lost 0 bases and the J gene lost 3 bases, with 6 bases spanning the gap. CDR3: CASSVGGANEKLFF. Here the CDR3 DNA reads TGTGCCAGCAGCGTAGGTGGGGCTAATGAAAAACTGTTTTTT.

By proportion, this clonotype is medium-sized. The chain combines TRBV15 with TRBJ2-7; 8 positions agree with TRBD1. Trimming took 7 bases from V and 6 from J; bases not matched to a gene: 11. This CDR3 spans 14 amino acids. Germline CDR1 is LNHNV and CDR2 is YYDKDF (reference sequence). This chain's CDR3 is CATTVDRGSSEQYF. The DNA of the CDR3 is TGTGCCACCACGGTAGACAGGGGAAGCAGCGAGCAGTACTTC.

This clonotype is a singleton in its sample. The chain joins TRBV20-1 to TRBJ2-5; the match to TRBD2 covers 10 bases. Germline assignment: CDR1 DFQATT and CDR2 SNEGSKA (reference sequence). Trimming took 1 base from V and 3 from J; bases not matched to a gene: 14. This CDR3 is built from 18 residues. CDR3 amino acids: CSARVPSGSGSGEETQYF. The CDR3 DNA sequence: TGCAGTGCTAGAGTTCCTAGCGGGAGCGGGTCCGGGGAAGAGACCCAGTACTTC.

This clonotype is classed as medium-sized. V usage is TRBV15 and J usage is TRBJ2-5, with D possibly matching TRBD2 (5 bases). Trimming stripped 0 bases from V and 7 bases from J, with 15 bases between. In germline, CDR1 is LNHNV, CDR2 YYDKDF (reference sequence). This CDR3 spans 15 amino acids. CDR3 residues: CATSRDQRTVGTQYF. In DNA, the CDR3 is TGTGCCACCAGCAGAGACCAGCGGACTGTCGGGACCCAGTACTTC.

This clonotype occurred many times. The rearrangement joins TRBV20-1 to TRBJ1-3, with TRBD1 as a possible D gene (6 bases). The CDR3 length is 15 residues. Deletions cut 2 bases from V and 8 bases from J, with 19 bases between. Germline V gene sequence: CDR1 DFQATT, CDR2 SNEGSKA (reference sequence). CDR3: CSARRRGTTGDTIYF. CDR3 DNA sequence: TGCAGTGCTAGAAGGAGGGGGACAACGGGGGACACCATATATTTT.

In this sample, this clonotype turned up a few times. A much larger clone differs from this one at a single base, so this may be a read error. The CDR3 DNA reads TGTGCCAGCAGTTTTCTCGCTACAGATACGCAGTATTTT. It encodes CASSFLATDTQYF. The chain carries TRBV2 and TRBJ2-3; D not resolved. This CDR3 region has 13 residues. Trimming removed 5 bases at V and 3 bases at J, with 9 bases between. The germline CDR1 and CDR2 sequences are SNHLY and FYNNEI. The whole variable domain, filled in from reference TRBV2 and TRBJ2-3, reads EPEVTQTPSHQVTQMGQEVILRCVPISNHLYFYWYRQILGQKVEFLVSFYNNEISEKSEIFDDQFSVERPDGSNFTLKIRSTKLEDSAMYFCASSFLATDTQYFGPGTRLTVL.

The chain has TRBV7-2 and TRBJ2-1; TRBD1 might be the D (5 bases). Trimming took off 5 bases at V and 1 base at J, with 12 bases between the two ends. Per germline, CDR1 SGHTA and CDR2 FQGNSA. The CDR3 consists of 15 residues. In DNA form, the CDR3 reads TGTGCCAGCAGCCTAGACAGTTATTCCTACAATGAGCAGTTCTTC. Translated, it gives CASSLDSYSYNEQFF.

The V and J genes are TRBV12-3 or TRBV12-4 and TRBJ2-5; 7 bases map to TRBD1. V dropped 5 bases and J dropped 5; count of bases not matched to a gene: 11. The length of the CDR3 is 15 residues. The CDR3 reads CASSPRQGVHETQYF. The CDR3 nucleotides are TGTGCCAGCAGTCCTCGACAGGGAGTGCACGAGACCCAGTACTTC.

This clonotype was detected ten times or more. This sequence joins TRBV19 and TRBJ2-2; D perhaps matches TRBD1 (6 bases). Germline V gene sequence: CDR1 LNHDA, CDR2 SQIVND (reference sequence). CDR3 length equals 19 residues. V was pared by 4 bases and J by 0 bases, with 21 bases between. In DNA, the CDR3 is TGTGCCAGTAGTAAGGGGACAACAGGCGATTTCGCGAACACCGGGGAGCTGTTTTTT. It encodes CASSKGTTGDFANTGELFF. Full variable domain (rest looked up from reference TRBV19 and TRBJ2-2): DGGITQSPKYLFRKEGQNVTLSCEQNLNHDAMYWYRQDPGQGLRLIYYSQIVNDFQKGDIAEGYSVSREKKESFPLTVTSAQKNPTAFYLCASSKGTTGDFANTGELFFGEGSRLTVL.

This clonotype was detected a few times. This chain uses TRBV7-8 with TRBJ2-3; 8 bases line up with TRBD2. The CDR3 is made up of 15 amino acids. With 5 bases clipped from V and 2 bases from J, the junction kept 6 bases outside the gene matches. The germline V gene has CDR1 SGHVS and CDR2 FQNEAQ. CDR3 in DNA: TGTGCCAGCAGCCTGGGACTAGAAATCACAGATACGCAGTATTTT. Amino acid sequence: CASSLGLEITDTQYF.

The rearrangement joins TRBV7-9 to TRBJ2-7; 13 nucleotides match TRBD2. CDR3 length: 15 residues. The trim removed 5 bases at V and 8 bases at J, leaving 9 bases unmatched. Looked up from germline, CDR1 is SEHNR and CDR2 is FQNEAQ (reference sequence). CDR3 coding DNA: TGTGCCAGCAGCCCGGCCGGGACTAGCGGGAACCAGCAGTACTTC. It translates to CASSPAGTSGNQQYF.

This clonotype has ten or more counts. This chain joins TRBV7-2 and TRBJ2-3; D remains unclear. The CDR3 covers 13 residues. Germline CDR1 SGHTA, CDR2 FQGNSA. The V and J ends lost 1 base and 4 bases respectively, with 6 bases between them. The CDR3 bases are TGTGCCAGCAGCTTAGTGGCGGCAGATACGCAGTATTTT. Encoded protein: CASSLVAADTQYF. The full variable domain, its missing parts supplied by reference TRBV7-2 and TRBJ2-3, is GAGVSQSPSNKVTEKGKDVELRCDPISGHTALYWYRQSLGQGLEFLIYFQGNSAPDKSGLPSDRFSAERTGGSVSTLTIQRTQQEDSAVYLCASSLVAADTQYFGPGTRLTVL.

The rearrangement links TRBV20-1 to TRBJ1-1; 8 bases agree with TRBD1. CDR3 size: 15 residues. V dropped 4 bases and J dropped 5; count of bases not matched to a gene: 12. CDR1 and CDR2 (germline): DFQATT, SNEGSKA (reference sequence). CDR3 protein: CSATLAAGGMTEAFF. CDR3 sequence (DNA): TGCAGTGCTACCCTAGCGGCAGGGGGCATGACTGAAGCTTTCTTT.

This clonotype was recorded at least ten times. The chain is built from TRBV7-2 and TRBJ2-7, with 7 bases identical to TRBD2. CDR3 length equals 13 residues. From germline, CDR1 is SGHTA and CDR2 FQGNSA. With V trimmed by 4 bases and J by 2 bases, 2 bases remained unmatched. CDR3 loop: CASSSGLTYEQYF. CDR3 sequence (DNA): TGTGCCAGCAGCTCGGGACTAACCTACGAGCAGTACTTC.

Comments on this clonotype: Without the conserved terminal phenylalanine or tryptophan, this CDR3 likely stems from a read error. The DNA is left out, because the CDR3 cannot be placed on it with certainty; the CDR3 is given as TCRdb lists it. V is TRBV11-2 and J is TRBJ2-2. CDR1 SGHAT and CDR2 FQNNGV come from the germline V gene. From its first to its last residue, the CDR3 has 13 amino acids. The CDR3 loop reads CASSLDWDGELSL.

This clonotype was counted many times. The rearrangement uses TRBV20-1 and TRBJ1-5, with 9 bases identical to TRBD1. The germline CDR1 and CDR2 sequences are DFQATT and SNEGSKA (reference sequence). V trimming: 5 bases; J trimming: 3 bases; junction bases outside the gene matches: 2. The CDR3 extends over 13 amino acids. CDR3 bases: TGCAGTGCTCGGACAGGGGACAATCAGCCCCAGCATTTT. This gives the protein CSARTGDNQPQHF.

This clonotype was found many times. This chain uses TRBV5-8 with TRBJ1-2; perhaps TRBD1 as D (5 bases). CDR3 length equals 14 residues. Germline V CDR1 and CDR2: SGHTS, YDEGEE. The V end was cut by 3 bases, the J end by 0 bases, with 9 bases between. The DNA for the CDR3 is TGTGCCAGCAGCTACAGGAGAGCTAACTATGGCTACACCTTC. This sequence encodes CASSYRRANYGYTF. The full variable domain, in which reference TRBV5-8 and TRBJ1-2 provide the parts outside the CDR3, is EAGVTQSPTHLIKTRGQQATLRCSPISGHTSVYWYQQALGLGLQFLLWYDEGEERNRGNFPPRFSGRQFPNYSSELNVNALELEDSALYLCASSYRRANYGYTFGSGTRLTVV.

Of note for this clonotype: This may come from a read error, since a much larger clone is one base off. V is TRBV4-1 and J is TRBJ2-7; either TRBD1 or TRBD2 may fit D (6 bases each). The CDR3 loop spans 17 amino acids. Germline lookup yields CDR1 MGHRA and CDR2 YSYEKL. The ends were cut back, 8 bases at V and 2 bases at J, with 25 bases in the middle. CDR3 DNA sequence: TGCGCCAGCGGTGGGGGGCTTAGGGGCACCACAACCTACGAGCAGTACTTC. This encodes CASGGGLRGTTTYEQYF.

Comments on this clonotype: Without the conserved terminal phenylalanine or tryptophan, this CDR3 likely stems from a read error. The chain has TRBV2 and TRBJ1-3, with no clear D. The V gene's germline CDR1 is SNHLY and CDR2 FYNNEI. This CDR3 is 11 amino acids long. V lost 8 bases and J lost 8, with 10 bases in between. The CDR3 loop is CASGRADTIYS. For the CDR3, the DNA is TGTGCCAGCGGAAGGGCAGACACCATATATTCT.

The gene calls are TRBV12-3 or TRBV12-4 and TRBJ1-6, with 7 bases matching TRBD1. The CDR3 consists of 11 residues. V was pared by 6 bases and J by 14 bases, with 4 bases of the junction left unmatched. CDR3 sequence reads: CASSRTGSLHF. DNA for the CDR3: TGTGCCAGCAGCCGGACAGGATCCCTCCACTTT.

The CDR3 DNA follows: TGCAGTGCTAGCCACGGGGGCAGGGGCGAAAAACTGTTTTTT. Protein: CSASHGGRGEKLFF. The chain employs TRBV20-1 and TRBJ1-4; D may be TRBD1 (6 bases). The CDR3 is 14 residues long. Germline V lookup: CDR1 DFQATT, CDR2 SNEGSKA (reference sequence). Trimming removed 3 bases at V and 8 bases at J, with 16 bases between.

There are many counts of this clonotype. The CDR3 protein is CASSPRAVTNTEAFF. CDR3 sequence (DNA): TGTGCCAGCAGCCCGAGGGCAGTCACGAACACTGAAGCTTTCTTT. The V gene is TRBV11-2, the J gene TRBJ1-1; D is unclear. In germline, CDR1 is SGHAT, CDR2 FQNNGV. CDR3 length: 15 residues. Trimming took 5 bases from V and 1 from J, leaving 14 bases between them.

This clonotype was detected many times. The chain carries TRBV20-1 and TRBJ2-2; 11 bases align to TRBD2. Germline V gives CDR1 DFQATT, CDR2 SNEGSKA (reference sequence). After removal of 6 bases from V and 2 bases from J, the junction contained 11 bases not matched to a gene. The CDR3 has 17 residues. The CDR3 here is CSARERLAGTNTGELFF. CDR3 sequence (DNA): TGCAGTGCGCGCGAAAGACTAGCGGGAACCAACACCGGGGAGCTGTTTTTT.

The chain recombines TRBV5-1 with TRBJ2-7, with 9 positions matching TRBD2. The CDR3 extends over 15 amino acids. Looked up from germline, CDR1 is SGHRS and CDR2 is YFSETQ. The ends lost 0 bases at V and 5 bases at J; junction bases unmatched: 6. The CDR3 DNA reads as TGCGCCAGCAGCTTGGACGGACTAGCGAGAAACGAGCAGTACTTC. It yields the protein CASSLDGLARNEQYF. The full variable domain, with the rest looked up from reference TRBV5-1 and TRBJ2-7, is KAGVTQTPRYLIKTRGQQVTLSCSPISGHRSVSWYQQTPGQGLQFLFEYFSETQRNKGNFPGRFSGRQFSNSRSEMNVSTLELGDSALYLCASSLDGLARNEQYFGPGTRLTVT.

This clonotype was recorded many times. CDR3 residues: CASRKLIQGIYGYTF. CDR3 sequence (DNA): TGTGCCAGCAGAAAACTCATCCAGGGGATCTATGGCTACACCTTC. This chain joins TRBV27 and TRBJ1-2; D possibly corresponds to TRBD1 (6 bases). This CDR3 region has 15 residues. The V end lost 6 bases, the J end lost 4 bases, and 18 bases lay between the germline ends. CDR1 MNHEY and CDR2 SMNVEV come from the germline V gene (reference sequence).

This clonotype was counted many times. V usage is TRBV5-1 and J usage is TRBJ2-7; 8 nucleotides match TRBD2. The CDR3 is 14 amino acids. Germline CDR1 and CDR2: SGHRS and YFSETQ. The V gene end was trimmed by 7 bases and the J gene end by 4 bases; junction bases not matched to a gene: 10. In nucleotides, the CDR3 is TGCGCCAGCTCCCAAGCGGGAGCGGGGTACGAGCAGTACTTC. Its translation: CASSQAGAGYEQYF.

This clonotype has at least ten counts. The chain employs TRBV7-2 and TRBJ2-3; D not certain. Trimming removed 1 base from V and 7 bases from J, with 6 bases in between. This CDR3 spans 12 amino acids. The germline V gene has CDR1 SGHTA and CDR2 FQGNSA. The CDR3 reads CASSLEAYTQYF. CDR3 DNA sequence: TGTGCCAGCAGCTTAGAGGCATATACGCAGTATTTT.